The source of this T cell receptor (beta chain) is a study of blood T cell repertoires in COVID-19. The method was immunoSEQ multiplex PCR; TCRdb's version includes in-frame clones alone and lacks a portion of them. The top ten hold just under 6.5% of the sample, which has 300,000 to 400,000 clones, 87% seen once. The receptor's source is a woman between 45 and 60 years old with COVID-19, enrolled during active disease. What was sequenced was peripheral blood.

CDR3 protein: CASSQSVGSYGYTF. In nucleotides, the CDR3 is TGTGCCAGCAGCCAATCGGTTGGTTCCTATGGCTACACCTTC. This chain links TRBV3-1 (or the pseudogene TRBV3-2) with TRBJ1-2; D uncertain. V was pared by 2 bases and J by 4 bases, with 11 bases between. The CDR3 covers 14 residues. Germline V lookup: CDR1 LGHDT, CDR2 YNNKEL (reference sequence).